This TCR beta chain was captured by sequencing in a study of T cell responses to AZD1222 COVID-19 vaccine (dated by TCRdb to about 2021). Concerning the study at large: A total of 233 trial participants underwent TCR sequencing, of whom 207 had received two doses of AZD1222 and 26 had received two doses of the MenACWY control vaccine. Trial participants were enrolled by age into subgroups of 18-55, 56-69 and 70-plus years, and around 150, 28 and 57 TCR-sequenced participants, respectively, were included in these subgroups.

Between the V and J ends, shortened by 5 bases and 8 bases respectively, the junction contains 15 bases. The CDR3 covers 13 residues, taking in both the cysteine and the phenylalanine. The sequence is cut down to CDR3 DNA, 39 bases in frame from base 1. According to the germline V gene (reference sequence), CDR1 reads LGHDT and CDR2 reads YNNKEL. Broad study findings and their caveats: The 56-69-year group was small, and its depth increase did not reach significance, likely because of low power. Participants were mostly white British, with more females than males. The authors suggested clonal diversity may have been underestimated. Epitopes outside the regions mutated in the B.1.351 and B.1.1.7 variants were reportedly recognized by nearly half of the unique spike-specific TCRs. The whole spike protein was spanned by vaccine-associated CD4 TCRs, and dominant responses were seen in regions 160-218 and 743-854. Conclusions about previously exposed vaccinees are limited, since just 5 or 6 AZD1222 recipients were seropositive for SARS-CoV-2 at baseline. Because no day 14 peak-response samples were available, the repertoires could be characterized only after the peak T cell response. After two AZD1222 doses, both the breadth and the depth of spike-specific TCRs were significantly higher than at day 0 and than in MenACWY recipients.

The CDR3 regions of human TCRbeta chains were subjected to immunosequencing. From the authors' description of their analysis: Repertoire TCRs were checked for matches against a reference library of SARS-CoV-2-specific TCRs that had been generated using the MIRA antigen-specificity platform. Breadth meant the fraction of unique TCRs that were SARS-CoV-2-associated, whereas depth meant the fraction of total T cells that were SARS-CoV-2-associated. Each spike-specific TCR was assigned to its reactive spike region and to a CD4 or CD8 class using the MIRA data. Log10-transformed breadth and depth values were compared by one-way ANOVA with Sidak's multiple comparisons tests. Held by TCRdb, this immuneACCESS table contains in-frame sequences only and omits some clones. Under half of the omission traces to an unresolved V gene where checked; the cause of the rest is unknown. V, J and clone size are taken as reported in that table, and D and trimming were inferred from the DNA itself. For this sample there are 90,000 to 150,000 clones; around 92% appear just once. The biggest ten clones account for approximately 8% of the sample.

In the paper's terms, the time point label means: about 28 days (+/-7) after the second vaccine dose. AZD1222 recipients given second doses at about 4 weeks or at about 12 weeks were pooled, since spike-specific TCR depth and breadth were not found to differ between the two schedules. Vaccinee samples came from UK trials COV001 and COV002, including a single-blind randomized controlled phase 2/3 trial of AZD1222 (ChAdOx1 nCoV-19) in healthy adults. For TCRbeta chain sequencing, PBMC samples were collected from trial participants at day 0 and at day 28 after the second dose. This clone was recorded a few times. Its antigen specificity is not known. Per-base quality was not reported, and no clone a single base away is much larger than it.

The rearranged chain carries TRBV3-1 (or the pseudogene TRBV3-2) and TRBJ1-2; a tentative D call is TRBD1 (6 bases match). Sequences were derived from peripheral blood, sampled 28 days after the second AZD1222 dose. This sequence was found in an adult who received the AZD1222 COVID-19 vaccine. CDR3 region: CASSARQATGYTF. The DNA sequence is TGTGCCAGCAGCGCCCGACAGGCAACGGGCTACACCTTC.